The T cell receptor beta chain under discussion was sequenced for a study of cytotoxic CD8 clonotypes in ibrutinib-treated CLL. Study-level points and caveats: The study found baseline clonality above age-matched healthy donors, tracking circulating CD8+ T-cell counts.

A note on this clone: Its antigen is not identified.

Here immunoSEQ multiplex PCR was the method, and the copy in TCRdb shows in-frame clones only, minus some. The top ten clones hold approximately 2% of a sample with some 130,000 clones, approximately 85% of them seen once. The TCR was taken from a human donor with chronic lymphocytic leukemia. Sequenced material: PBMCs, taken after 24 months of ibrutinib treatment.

The CDR3 loop reads CASSQSLGARGQETQYF. The CDR3 DNA reads TGTGCCAGCAGCCAATCTCTGGGGGCAAGGGGACAAGAGACCCAGTACTTC. This sequence joins TRBV16 and TRBJ2-5; a possible D gene is TRBD1 (6 bases). The CDR3 has 17 amino acids. Trimming took off 0 bases at V and 2 bases at J, with 16 bases between the two ends. The germline V gene encodes CDR1 KGHSY and CDR2 FQNENV.